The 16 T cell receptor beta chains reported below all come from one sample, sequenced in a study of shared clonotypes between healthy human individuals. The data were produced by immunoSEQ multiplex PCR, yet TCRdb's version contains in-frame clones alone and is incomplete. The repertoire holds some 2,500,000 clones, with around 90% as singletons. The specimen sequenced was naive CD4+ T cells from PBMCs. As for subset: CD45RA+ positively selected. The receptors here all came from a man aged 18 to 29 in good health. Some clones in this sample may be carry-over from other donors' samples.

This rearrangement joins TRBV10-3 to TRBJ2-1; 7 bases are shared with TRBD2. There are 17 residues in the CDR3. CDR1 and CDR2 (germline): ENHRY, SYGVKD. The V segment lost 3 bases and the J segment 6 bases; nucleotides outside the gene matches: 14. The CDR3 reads CAISEGGRKMGSNEQFF. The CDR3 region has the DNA TGTGCCATCAGTGAAGGCGGGAGAAAAATGGGGTCCAATGAGCAGTTCTTC.

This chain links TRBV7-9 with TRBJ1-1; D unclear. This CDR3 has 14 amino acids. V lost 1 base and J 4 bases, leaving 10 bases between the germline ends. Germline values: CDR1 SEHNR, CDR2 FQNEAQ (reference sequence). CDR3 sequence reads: CASSLDVWGTEAFF. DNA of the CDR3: TGTGCCAGCAGCTTAGATGTCTGGGGCACTGAAGCTTTCTTT.

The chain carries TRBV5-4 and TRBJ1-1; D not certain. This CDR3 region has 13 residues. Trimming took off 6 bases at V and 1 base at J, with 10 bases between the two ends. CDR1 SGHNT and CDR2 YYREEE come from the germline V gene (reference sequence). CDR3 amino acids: CASTLYGNTEAFF. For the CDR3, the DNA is TGTGCCAGCACCCTATACGGGAACACTGAAGCTTTCTTT. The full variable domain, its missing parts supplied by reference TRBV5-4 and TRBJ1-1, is ETGVTQSPTHLIKTRGQQVTLRCSSQSGHNTVSWYQQALGQGPQFIFQYYREEENGRGNFPPRFSGLQFPNYSSELNVNALELDDSALYLCASTLYGNTEAFFGQGTRLTVV.

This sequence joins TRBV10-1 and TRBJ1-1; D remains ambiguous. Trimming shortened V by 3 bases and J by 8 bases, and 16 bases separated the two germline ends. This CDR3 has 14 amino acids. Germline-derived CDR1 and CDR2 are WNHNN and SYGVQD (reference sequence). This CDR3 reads CASSEGKLLTEAFF. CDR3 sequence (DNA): TGCGCCAGCAGTGAAGGTAAACTACTTACCGAAGCTTTCTTT.

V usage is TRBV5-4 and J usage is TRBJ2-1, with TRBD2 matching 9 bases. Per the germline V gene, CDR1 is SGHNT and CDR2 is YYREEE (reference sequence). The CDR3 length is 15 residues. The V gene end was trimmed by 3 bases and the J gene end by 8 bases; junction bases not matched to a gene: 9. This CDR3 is CASSSGAGGPYEQFF. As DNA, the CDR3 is TGTGCCAGCAGCTCCGGTGCGGGAGGGCCCTATGAGCAGTTCTTC.

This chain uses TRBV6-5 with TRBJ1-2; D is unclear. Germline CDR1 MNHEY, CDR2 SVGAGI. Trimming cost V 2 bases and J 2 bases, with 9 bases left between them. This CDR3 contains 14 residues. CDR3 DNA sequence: TGTGCCAGCAGTTACGGGGTAGGGAACTATGGCTACACCTTC. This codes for CASSYGVGNYGYTF.

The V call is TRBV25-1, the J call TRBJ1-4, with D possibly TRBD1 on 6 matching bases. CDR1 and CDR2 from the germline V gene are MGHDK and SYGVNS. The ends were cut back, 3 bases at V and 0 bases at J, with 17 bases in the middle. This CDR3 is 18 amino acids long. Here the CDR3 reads CASSDSFFRTATNEKLFF. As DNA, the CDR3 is TGTGCCAGCAGTGATTCCTTTTTCCGGACAGCAACTAATGAAAAACTGTTTTTT.

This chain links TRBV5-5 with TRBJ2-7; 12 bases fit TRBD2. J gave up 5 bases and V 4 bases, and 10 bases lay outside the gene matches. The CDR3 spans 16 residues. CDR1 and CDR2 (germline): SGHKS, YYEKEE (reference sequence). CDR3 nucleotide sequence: TGTGCCAGCAGCCGGCTAGCGGGAGGGCCGACTCACGAGCAGTACTTC. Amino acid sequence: CASSRLAGGPTHEQYF.

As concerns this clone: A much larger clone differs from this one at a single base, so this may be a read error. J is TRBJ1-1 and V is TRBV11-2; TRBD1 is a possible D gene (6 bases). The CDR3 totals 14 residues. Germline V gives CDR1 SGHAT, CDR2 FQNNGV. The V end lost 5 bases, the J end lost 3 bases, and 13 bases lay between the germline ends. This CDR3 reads CASSLGGGYTEAFF. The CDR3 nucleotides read TGTGCCAGCAGCCTAGGGGGAGGGTACACTGAAGCTTTCTTT.

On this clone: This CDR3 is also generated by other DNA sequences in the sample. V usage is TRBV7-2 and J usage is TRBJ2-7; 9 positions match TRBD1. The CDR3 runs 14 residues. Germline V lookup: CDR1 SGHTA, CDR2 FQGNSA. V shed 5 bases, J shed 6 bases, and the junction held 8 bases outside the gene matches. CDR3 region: CASSPLGQGSEQYF. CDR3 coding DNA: TGTGCCAGCAGCCCTCTAGGACAGGGGTCCGAGCAGTACTTC. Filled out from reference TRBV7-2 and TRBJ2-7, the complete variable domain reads GAGVSQSPSNKVTEKGKDVELRCDPISGHTALYWYRQSLGQGLEFLIYFQGNSAPDKSGLPSDRFSAERTGGSVSTLTIQRTQQEDSAVYLCASSPLGQGSEQYFGPGTRLTVT.

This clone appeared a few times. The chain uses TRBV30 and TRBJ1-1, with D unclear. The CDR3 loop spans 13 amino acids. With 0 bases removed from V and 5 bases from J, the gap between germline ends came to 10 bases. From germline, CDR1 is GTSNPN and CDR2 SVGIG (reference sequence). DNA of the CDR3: TGTGCCTGGAGTGTAAACATCGGGACTGAAGCTTTCTTT. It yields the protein CAWSVNIGTEAFF.

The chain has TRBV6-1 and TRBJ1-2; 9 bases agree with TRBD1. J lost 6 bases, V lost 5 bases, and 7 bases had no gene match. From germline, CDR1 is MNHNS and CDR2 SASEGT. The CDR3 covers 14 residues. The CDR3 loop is CASSSGTGINGYTF. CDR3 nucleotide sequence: TGTGCCAGCAGTTCCGGGACAGGGATCAATGGCTACACCTTC.

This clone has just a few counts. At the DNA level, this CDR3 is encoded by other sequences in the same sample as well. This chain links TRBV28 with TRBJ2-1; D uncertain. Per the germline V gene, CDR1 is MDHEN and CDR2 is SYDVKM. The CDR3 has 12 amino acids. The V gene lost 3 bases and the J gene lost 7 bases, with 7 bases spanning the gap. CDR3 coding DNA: TGTGCCAGCAGTTTGGCCGGGAATGAGCAGTTCTTC. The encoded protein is CASSLAGNEQFF.

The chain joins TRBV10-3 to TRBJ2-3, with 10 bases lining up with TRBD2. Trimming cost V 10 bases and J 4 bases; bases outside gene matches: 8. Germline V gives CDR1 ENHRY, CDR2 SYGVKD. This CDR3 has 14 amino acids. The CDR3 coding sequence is TGTGCCACCCGTGGGGGGACTAGCGCAGATACGCAGTATTTT. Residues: CATRGGTSADTQYF.

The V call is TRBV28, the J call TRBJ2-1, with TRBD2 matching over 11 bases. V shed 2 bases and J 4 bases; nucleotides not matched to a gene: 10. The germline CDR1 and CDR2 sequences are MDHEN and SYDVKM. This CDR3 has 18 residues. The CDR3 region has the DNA TGTGCCAGCAGTTTAGCCGGGCTAGCGGGAGGCTCTTACAATGAGCAGTTCTTC. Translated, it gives CASSLAGLAGGSYNEQFF.

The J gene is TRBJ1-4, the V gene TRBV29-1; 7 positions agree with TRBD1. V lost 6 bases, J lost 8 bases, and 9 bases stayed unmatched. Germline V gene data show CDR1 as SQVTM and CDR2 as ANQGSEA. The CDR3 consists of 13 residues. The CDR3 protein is CSVRDSAGEKLFF. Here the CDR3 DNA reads TGCAGCGTCAGGGACAGTGCAGGCGAAAAACTGTTTTTT.